This is a list of T cell receptor beta chains from one sample in a study of breast tumors, draining lymph nodes, adjacent tissues. In TCRdb, the multiplex PCR reads were re-called with MiXCR into one record per CDR3 protein. The data hold around 190,000 distinct CDR3 sequences, with 30% to 35% observed a single time. The sequencing input was axillary lymph node tissue. These receptors came from a female donor with breast cancer. Some clones in this sample may be carry-over from other donors' samples. Both conserved end residues are trimmed from each CDR3. Each record gives: V gene, CDR3 protein.

>TRBV11-3
ASSWDRNSPLH
>TRBV20-1
SARWGLAEYNEQF
>TRBV20-1
SARGGTSSYNEQF
>TRBV5-1
ASSLVIGGTGELF
>TRBV5-5
ASSFSGGNEKLF
>TRBV15
ATSRDRAGGNSPLH
>TRBV4-1
ASSQSREGNSPLH
>TRBV6-5
ASRSTDSPLH
>TRBV3-1
ASSQEDRYFDSPLH
>TRBV20-1
SASSLPGTEAF
>TRBV7-6
ASSSMTGKEDEKLF
>TRBV9
ASSESIGQGNTGELF
>TRBV5-4
ASSPPGRTYHGYT
>TRBV9
ASSVGRGQYEQF
>TRBV2
ASSYKWASSDEQY
>TRBV15
ATSSGSYTDTQY
>TRBV9
ASSARTDPSYEQY
>TRBV11-3
ASSLGGTGPSYEQY
>TRBV29-1
SVGQTWNTEAF
>TRBV27
ASSSGLVKGGYT
>TRBV2
ASSGVLQELYGYT
>TRBV3-1
ASSRGETQY
>TRBV9
ASSVEPGDRGLTSGANVLT
>TRBV18
ASSPGRGRKQETQY
>TRBV28
ASSPTPTA
>TRBV3-1
ASSPHRAPNYGYT
>TRBV28
ASSQLAGVAYEQY
>TRBV25-1
ASSEYGFGVAGGPSTGELF
>TRBV12-5
ASGPQGLNEKLF
>TRBV27
ASSPRDRGIAQH
>TRBV4-2
ASRTGTQGIVPDSPLH
>TRBV10-3
AISITGNYGYT
>TRBV7-2
ASSSQGDRAYEQY
>TRBV18
ASSQSTSRGRRETQY